This TCR beta chain was sequenced during a study of neurological immune-mediated disorders. The time point is: longitudinal time-point 2. The method for making cDNA was 5'RACE, and it used 10-nucleotide random UMIs. Using its own MiXCR run on the 5' RACE reads, TCRdb lists one record per CDR3 protein. Counted here are tens of thousands of distinct CDR3 sequences, approximately 6% occurring once; the ten biggest clones make up 7.9%. This clonotype has at least ten counts. The antigen is undetermined. Study-wide points: Phylogenetic grouping assigned the repertoires of 18 of 34 multiple sclerosis patients to a single cluster of related CDR3 sequences. This cluster may be a repertoire-level signature. No sharing of CDR3 amino acid sequences was observed among expanded clones across subjects, suggesting private repertoires in all groups.

Sequences were obtained from PBMCs. This receptor was taken from a woman aged 55-70 years with multiple sclerosis.

CDR3 amino acids: CSAQGANTGELFF. The CDR3 DNA reads TGCAGTGCCCAGGGGGCGAACACCGGGGAGCTGTTTTTT. The gene calls are TRBV29-1 and TRBJ2-2, with 7 bases matching TRBD1. The germline V gene encodes CDR1 SQVTM and CDR2 ANQGSEA. The length of the CDR3 is 13 residues.